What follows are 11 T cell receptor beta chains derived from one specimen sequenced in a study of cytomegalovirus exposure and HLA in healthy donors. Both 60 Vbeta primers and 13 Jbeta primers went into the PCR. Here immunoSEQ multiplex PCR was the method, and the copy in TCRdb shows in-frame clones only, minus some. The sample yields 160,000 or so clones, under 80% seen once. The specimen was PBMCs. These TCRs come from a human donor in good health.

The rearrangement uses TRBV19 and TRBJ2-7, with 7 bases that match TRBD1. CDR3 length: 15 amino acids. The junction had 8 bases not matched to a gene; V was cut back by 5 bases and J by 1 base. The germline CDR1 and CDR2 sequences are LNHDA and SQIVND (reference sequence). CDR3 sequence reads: CASSDRVVSSYEQYF. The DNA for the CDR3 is TGTGCCAGTAGTGACAGGGTAGTTTCGTCCTACGAGCAGTACTTC.

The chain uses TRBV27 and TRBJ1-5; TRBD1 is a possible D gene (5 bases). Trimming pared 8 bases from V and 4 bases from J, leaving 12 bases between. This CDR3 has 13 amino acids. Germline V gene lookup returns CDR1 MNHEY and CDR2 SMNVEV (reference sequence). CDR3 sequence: CASRPGGNQPQHF. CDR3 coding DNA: TGTGCCAGCCGTCCGGGGGGTAATCAGCCCCAGCATTTT.

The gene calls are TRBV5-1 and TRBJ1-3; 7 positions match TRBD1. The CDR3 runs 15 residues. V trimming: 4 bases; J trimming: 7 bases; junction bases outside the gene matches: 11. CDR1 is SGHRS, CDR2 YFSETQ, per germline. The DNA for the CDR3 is TGCGCCAGCAGCGTATCGACAGGGCAAAGGAACACCATATATTTT. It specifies CASSVSTGQRNTIYF. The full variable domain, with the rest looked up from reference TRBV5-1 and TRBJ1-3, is KAGVTQTPRYLIKTRGQQVTLSCSPISGHRSVSWYQQTPGQGLQFLFEYFSETQRNKGNFPGRFSGRQFSNSRSEMNVSTLELGDSALYLCASSVSTGQRNTIYFGEGSWLTVV.

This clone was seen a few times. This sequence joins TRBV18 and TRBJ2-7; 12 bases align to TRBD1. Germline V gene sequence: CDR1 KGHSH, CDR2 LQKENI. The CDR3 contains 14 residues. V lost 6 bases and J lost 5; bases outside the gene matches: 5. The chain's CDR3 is CASSAGTGGNEQYF. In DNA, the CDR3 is TGTGCCAGCTCCGCCGGGACAGGGGGCAACGAGCAGTACTTC.

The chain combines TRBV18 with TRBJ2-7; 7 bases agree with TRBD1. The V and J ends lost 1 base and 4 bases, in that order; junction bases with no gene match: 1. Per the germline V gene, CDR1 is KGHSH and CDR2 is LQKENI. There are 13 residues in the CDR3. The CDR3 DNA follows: TGTGCCAGCTCACCACAGGGGGCTTACGAGCAGTACTTC. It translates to CASSPQGAYEQYF.

The CDR3 bases are TGTGCCAGCAGCCCTCCAGGGACTCCGCTATCCACCTACGAGCAGTACTTC. Translation gives CASSPPGTPLSTYEQYF. This chain uses TRBV9 with TRBJ2-7, with D perhaps TRBD2 (6 bases). CDR1 is SGDLS, CDR2 YYNGEE, per germline. Trimming stripped 4 bases from V and 2 bases from J, with 22 bases between. The CDR3 sequence is 17 residues long.

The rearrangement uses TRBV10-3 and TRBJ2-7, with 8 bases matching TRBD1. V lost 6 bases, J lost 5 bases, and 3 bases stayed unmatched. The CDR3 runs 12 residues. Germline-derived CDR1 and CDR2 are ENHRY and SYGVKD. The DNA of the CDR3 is TGTGCCATCAGGCAGGGGGCTGACGAGCAGTACTTC. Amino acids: CAIRQGADEQYF.

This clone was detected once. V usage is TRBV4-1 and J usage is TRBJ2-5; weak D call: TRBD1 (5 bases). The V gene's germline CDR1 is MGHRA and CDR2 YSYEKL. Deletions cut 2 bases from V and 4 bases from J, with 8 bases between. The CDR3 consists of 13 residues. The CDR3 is CASSQRQGETQYF. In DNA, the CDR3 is TGCGCCAGCAGCCAACGGCAGGGAGAGACCCAGTACTTC.

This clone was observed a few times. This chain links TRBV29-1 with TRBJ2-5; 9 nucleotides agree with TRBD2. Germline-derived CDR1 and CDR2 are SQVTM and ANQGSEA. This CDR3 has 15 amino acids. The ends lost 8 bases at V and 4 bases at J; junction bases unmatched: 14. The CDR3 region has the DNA TGCAGCTCCAAAGGCGGGCGGGGGGGCGGAGAGACCCAGTACTTC. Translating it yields CSSKGGRGGGETQYF.

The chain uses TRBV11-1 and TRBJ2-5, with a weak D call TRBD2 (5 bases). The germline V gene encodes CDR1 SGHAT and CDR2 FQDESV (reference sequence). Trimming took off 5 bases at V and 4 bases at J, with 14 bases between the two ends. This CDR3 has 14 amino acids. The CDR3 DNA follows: TGTGCCAGCAGCCCCGAGGGTATCTCAGAGACCCAGTACTTC. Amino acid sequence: CASSPEGISETQYF.

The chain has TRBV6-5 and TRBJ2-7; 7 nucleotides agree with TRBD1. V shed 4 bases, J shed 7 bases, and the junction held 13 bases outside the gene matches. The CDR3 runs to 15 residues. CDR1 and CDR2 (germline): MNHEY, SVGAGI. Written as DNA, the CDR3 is TGTGCCAGCAGTTCTCGCCGTAGACAGGGAATGGAGCAGTACTTC. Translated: CASSSRRRQGMEQYF.